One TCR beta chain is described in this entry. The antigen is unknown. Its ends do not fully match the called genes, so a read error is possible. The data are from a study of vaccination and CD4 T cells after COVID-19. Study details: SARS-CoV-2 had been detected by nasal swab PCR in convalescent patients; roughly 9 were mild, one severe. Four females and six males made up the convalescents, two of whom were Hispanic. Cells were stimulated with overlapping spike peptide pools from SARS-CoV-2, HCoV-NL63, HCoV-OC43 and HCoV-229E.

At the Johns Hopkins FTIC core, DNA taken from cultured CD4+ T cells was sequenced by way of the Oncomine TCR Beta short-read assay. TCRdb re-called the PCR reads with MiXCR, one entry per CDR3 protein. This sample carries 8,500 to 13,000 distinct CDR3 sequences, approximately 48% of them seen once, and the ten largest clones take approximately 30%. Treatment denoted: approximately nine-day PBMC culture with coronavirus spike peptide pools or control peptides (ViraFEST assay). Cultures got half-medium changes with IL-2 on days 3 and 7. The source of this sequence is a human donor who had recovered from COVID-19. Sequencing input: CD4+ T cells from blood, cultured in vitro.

This CDR3 reads CTSSLGGSSSLGGYTF. As DNA, the CDR3 is TGCACCAGCAGCTTGGGCGGCAGCTCATCGCTAGGAGGCTACACCTTC. The J gene is TRBJ1-2, the V gene TRBV5-1, with D unclear. Germline CDR1 is SGHRS and CDR2 is YFSETQ. This CDR3 is 16 amino acids long.